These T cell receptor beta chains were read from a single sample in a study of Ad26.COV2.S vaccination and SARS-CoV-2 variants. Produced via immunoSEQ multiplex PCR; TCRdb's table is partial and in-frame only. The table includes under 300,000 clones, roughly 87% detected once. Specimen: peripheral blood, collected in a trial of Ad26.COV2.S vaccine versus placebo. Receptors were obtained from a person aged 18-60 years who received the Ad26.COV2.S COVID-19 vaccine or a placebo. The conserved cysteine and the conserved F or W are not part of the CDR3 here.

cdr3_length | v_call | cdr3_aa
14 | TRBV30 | AWSLHGQGASSPLH
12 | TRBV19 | ASSMGRINQPQH
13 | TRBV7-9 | ASSLAGGSNQPQH
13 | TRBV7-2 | ASSLAGTGVQPQH
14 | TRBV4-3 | ASSQEAGTGDNEQF
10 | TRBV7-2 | ASSFQIYGYT
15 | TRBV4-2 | ASSQGGVGLATGELF
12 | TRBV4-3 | ASSQEHSTGELF
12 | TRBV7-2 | ASSSGTGDYEQY
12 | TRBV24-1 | ATSPGALLGELF
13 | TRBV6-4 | ASPTGTGGEETQY
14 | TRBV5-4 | ASSPEIGKAKNIQY
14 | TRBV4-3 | ASSRDAGQGGYGYT
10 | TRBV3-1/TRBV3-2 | ASSQGGYGYT
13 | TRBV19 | ASKETGGAYYGYT
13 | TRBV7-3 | ASSLAGPGANVLT
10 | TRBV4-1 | ASSQGNSEQF
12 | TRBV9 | ASSKTSGQETQY
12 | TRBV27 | ASSFTASGGGQF
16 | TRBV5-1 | ASSYTGTSGSGTDTQY
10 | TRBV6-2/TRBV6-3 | ASSLRRTEAF
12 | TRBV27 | ASSSLGTGSILF
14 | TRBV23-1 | ASSGDSGRGRDTQY
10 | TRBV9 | ASSGSRNEQF
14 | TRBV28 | ASSFSGAFGNYGYT
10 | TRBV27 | ASRGGRGELF
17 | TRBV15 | ATSRDTPQVSSGANVLT
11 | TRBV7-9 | ASRKAGVTEAF
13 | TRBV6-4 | ASSEKETSYNEQF
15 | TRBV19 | ASSRDRGRPVDTEAF
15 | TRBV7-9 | ASSPSWTDPTNEKLF
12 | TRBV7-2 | ASSFGQANTEAF
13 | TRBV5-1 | ASSLGDRDGSPLH
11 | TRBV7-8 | ATRPRVQETQY
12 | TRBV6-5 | ASRSGTPNSPLH
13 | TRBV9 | ASSVDWVRAGELF
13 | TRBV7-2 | ASSLAGGDLGGLH
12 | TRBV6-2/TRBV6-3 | ASSYGYRNTEAF
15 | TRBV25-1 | ASSDTLGASSGNTIY
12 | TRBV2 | ASFRGGSNYGYT
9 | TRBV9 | ASGISDTQY
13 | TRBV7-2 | ASSSTGTANYGYT
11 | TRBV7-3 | ASSFTGVTEAF
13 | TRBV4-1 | ASSQHLAAPYEQY
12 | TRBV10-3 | AISWTGNTDTQY
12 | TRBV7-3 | ASSLNRGTDTQY
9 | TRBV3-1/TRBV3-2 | ASSQIGELF
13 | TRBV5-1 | ASALRGQYNEKLF
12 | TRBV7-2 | ASRVGQGVVEQY
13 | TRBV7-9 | ASSDRDGPHYGYT
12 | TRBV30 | AWSTSSAGNTIY
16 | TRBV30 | AWSTSGRKERRSNEQF
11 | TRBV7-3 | ASSLYAGTEAF
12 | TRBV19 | ASSPRRNTGELF
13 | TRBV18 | ASVQGRIANSPLH
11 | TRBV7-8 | ASSPFSVSEQY
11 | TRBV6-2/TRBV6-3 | ASSRDRSQPQH
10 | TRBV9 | ASSAVSDTQY
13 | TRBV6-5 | ASSYKGGVADTQY
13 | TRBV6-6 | ASSTAQGESYEQY